This T cell receptor (beta chain) was identified in a study of blood T cell repertoires in COVID-19. This clone was recorded only once. The method was immunoSEQ multiplex PCR; TCRdb's version includes in-frame clones alone and lacks a portion of them. Among 300,000 to 450,000 clones, roughly 86% were seen once, and the ten largest hold roughly a tenth. Per the germline V gene, CDR1 is SGHDT and CDR2 is YYEEEE. The V end lost 3 bases, the J end lost 4 bases, and 8 bases lay between the germline ends. The CDR3 sequence is 13 residues long. The origin of this receptor is a woman in her 30s with COVID-19, enrolled during active disease. Sequencing used peripheral blood. This sequence joins TRBV5-6 and TRBJ1-5; D may be TRBD1 (5 bases). This chain's CDR3 is CASSSGTNQPQHF. The CDR3 DNA reads TGTGCCAGCAGCTCAGGGACTAATCAGCCCCAGCATTTT.